These 5 T cell receptor beta chains came from one sample sequenced in a study of blood T cell repertoires in COVID-19. Method: immunoSEQ multiplex PCR; TCRdb's copy keeps in-frame clones and lacks some. The table has about 180,000 clones, roughly nine tenths seen once. Sequencing was performed on peripheral blood. These receptors originate from a man younger than 35 who had recovered from COVID-19.

The sample holds one count of this clone. This chain uses TRBV6-5 with TRBJ1-3; 7 bases match TRBD1. The V gene's germline CDR1 is MNHEY and CDR2 SVGAGI. V lost 7 bases, J lost 2 bases, and 5 bases stayed unmatched. CDR3 length: 14 residues. This CDR3 reads CASTTTGAGNTIYF. Here the CDR3 DNA reads TGTGCCAGCACTACCACAGGGGCTGGAAACACCATATATTTT.

This sequence joins TRBV7-2 and TRBJ2-7; TRBD2 matches at 7 bases. This CDR3 region has 18 residues. V dropped 2 bases and J dropped 3; count of bases not matched to a gene: 16. Looked up from germline, CDR1 is SGHTA and CDR2 is FQGNSA. This CDR3 is CASSLSGPPWRESYEQYF. CDR3 sequence (DNA): TGTGCCAGCAGCTTATCAGGGCCCCCGTGGCGGGAGAGCTACGAGCAGTACTTC.

The chain employs TRBV7-2 and TRBJ1-2; TRBD1 might be the D (6 bases). Germline V CDR1 and CDR2: SGHTA, FQGNSA. The V and J ends lost 0 bases and 2 bases respectively, with 19 bases between them. This CDR3 comprises 18 residues. CDR3 region: CASSLASTRGGGNYGYTF. The DNA of the CDR3 is TGTGCCAGCAGCTTAGCGTCTACTCGAGGGGGTGGGAACTATGGCTACACCTTC. Variable domain in full (rest from reference TRBV7-2 and TRBJ1-2): GAGVSQSPSNKVTEKGKDVELRCDPISGHTALYWYRQSLGQGLEFLIYFQGNSAPDKSGLPSDRFSAERTGGSVSTLTIQRTQQEDSAVYLCASSLASTRGGGNYGYTFGSGTRLTVV.

This chain connects TRBV9 to TRBJ1-2; D may be TRBD1 (6 bases). CDR1 and CDR2 from the germline V gene are SGDLS and YYNGEE. The CDR3 sequence is 12 residues long. V was pared by 3 bases and J by 8 bases, with 11 bases between. Here the CDR3 reads CASSARGGGYTF. The CDR3 DNA reads TGTGCCAGCAGCGCCAGGGGTGGCGGCTACACCTTC.

This clone was seen many times. The chain is built from TRBV10-2 and TRBJ2-7, with TRBD1 matching over 8 bases. Germline CDR1 reads WSHSY; CDR2 reads SAAADI. CDR3 length equals 16 residues. The ends lost 3 bases at V and 2 bases at J; junction bases unmatched: 9. CDR3 nucleotides: TGCGCCAGCAGTGACACAGACCGGGACAGGACCTACGAGCAGTACTTC. Protein product: CASSDTDRDRTYEQYF.